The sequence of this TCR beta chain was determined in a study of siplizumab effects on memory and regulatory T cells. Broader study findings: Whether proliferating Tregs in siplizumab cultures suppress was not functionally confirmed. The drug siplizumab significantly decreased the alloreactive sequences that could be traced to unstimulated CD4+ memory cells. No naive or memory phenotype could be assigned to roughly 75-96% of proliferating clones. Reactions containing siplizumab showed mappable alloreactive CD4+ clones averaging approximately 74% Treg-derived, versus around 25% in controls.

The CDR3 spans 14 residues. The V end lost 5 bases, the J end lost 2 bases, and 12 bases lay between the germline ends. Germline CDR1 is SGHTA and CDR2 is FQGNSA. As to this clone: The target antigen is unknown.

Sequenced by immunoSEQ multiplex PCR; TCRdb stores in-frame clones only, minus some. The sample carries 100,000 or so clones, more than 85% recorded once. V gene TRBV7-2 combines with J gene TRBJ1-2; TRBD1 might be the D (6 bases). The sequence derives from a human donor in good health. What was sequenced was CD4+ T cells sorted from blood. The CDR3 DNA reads TGTGCCAGCAGCCCCTCGACAGGAAACTATGGCTACACCTTC. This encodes CASSPSTGNYGYTF.